These 25 T cell receptor beta chains were all obtained from the same sample, sequenced in a study of technical replicates of blood from four donors (dated by TCRdb to about 2017). Receptors were amplified or captured by the immunoSEQ multiplex PCR assay. As stored in TCRdb, this immuneACCESS dataset retains in-frame rearrangements with V and J assigned. A fraction of the clones does not appear; measured against another copy, unresolved V genes explain less than half of the discrepancy, and the remainder lacks a known reason. The table for this sample lists about 56,000 clones; around 96% of them were counted only once. About 3% of the sample is held by the ten biggest clonotypes. Input material: PBMCs. The receptors originated from a human donor in good health. Some clones in this sample may be carry-over from other donors' samples.

J is TRBJ2-3 and V is TRBV7-3, with 7 bases that match TRBD1. V trimming: 5 bases; J trimming: 2 bases; junction bases outside the gene matches: 7. From germline, CDR1 is SGHTA and CDR2 FQGTGA. The CDR3 is 15 residues long. This chain's CDR3 is CASSRQGRNTDTQYF. The CDR3 bases are TGTGCCAGCAGCCGACAGGGTCGGAACACAGATACGCAGTATTTT. The full variable domain, with the rest looked up from reference TRBV7-3 and TRBJ2-3, is GAGVSQTPSNKVTEKGKYVELRCDPISGHTALYWYRQSLGQGPEFLIYFQGTGAADDSGLPNDRFFAVRPEGSVSTLKIQRTERGDSAVYLCASSRQGRNTDTQYFGPGTRLTVL.

This clone was detected once. The chain couples TRBV5-4 to TRBJ2-3; 9 bases match TRBD2. The V gene's germline CDR1 is SGHNT and CDR2 YYREEE (reference sequence). Germline trimming cut 4 bases from V and 6 bases from J; bases unmatched to any gene: 9. This CDR3 spans 15 amino acids. CDR3 sequence reads: CASSPSGGRGDTQYF. The CDR3 coding sequence is TGTGCCAGCAGCCCCAGCGGGGGGAGAGGGGATACGCAGTATTTT.

The CDR3 DNA reads TGTGCCAGCAGTGACTCGGGACTAGCTCGGGATGAGCAGTTCTTC. This translates into CASSDSGLARDEQFF. The chain employs TRBV6-4 and TRBJ2-1; 9 nucleotides line up with TRBD2. The CDR3 has 15 amino acids. The germline V gene has CDR1 MRHNA and CDR2 SNTAGT. Germline trimming cut 0 bases from V and 8 bases from J; bases unmatched to any gene: 5.

Written as DNA, the CDR3 is TGTGCCAGCAGCCCCGCGGGGGTCACCTCCTACGAGCAGTACTTC. Translation gives CASSPAGVTSYEQYF. This chain connects TRBV7-9 to TRBJ2-7; TRBD2 matches at 7 bases. Per the germline V gene, CDR1 is SEHNR and CDR2 is FQNEAQ (reference sequence). The CDR3 totals 15 residues. The V segment lost 5 bases and the J segment 0 bases; nucleotides outside the gene matches: 7.

This clone was observed at least ten times. This chain uses TRBV7-2 with TRBJ1-1; 7 bases fit TRBD1. The trim removed 5 bases at V and 7 bases at J, leaving 7 bases unmatched. This CDR3 has 13 amino acids. Germline CDR1 reads SGHTA; CDR2 reads FQGNSA. CDR3 DNA sequence: TGTGCCAGCAGCCTTAGGGGACAGATTGAAGCTTTCTTT. Translated: CASSLRGQIEAFF.

The rearrangement uses TRBV5-6 and TRBJ1-5; D remains unclear. Germline V gives CDR1 SGHDT, CDR2 YYEEEE. The ends were cut back, 1 base at V and 6 bases at J, with 11 bases in the middle. This CDR3 region has 14 residues. This CDR3 reads CASSLSSVSQPQHF. The DNA for the CDR3 is TGTGCCAGCAGCTTGTCGAGTGTAAGTCAGCCCCAGCATTTT.

This clone has just one count. The chain combines TRBV29-1 with TRBJ2-7; TRBD1 aligns across 10 bases. V trimming: 5 bases; J trimming: 6 bases; junction bases outside the gene matches: 1. Germline-derived CDR1 and CDR2 are SQVTM and ANQGSEA. The CDR3 has 11 residues. CDR3 bases: TGCAGCGTTCGGACAGGGGGCGAGCAGTACTTC. Its protein product is CSVRTGGEQYF.

This rearrangement joins TRBV5-6 to TRBJ2-3, with TRBD2 as a possible D gene (6 bases). CDR3 size: 15 residues. CDR1 and CDR2 (germline): SGHDT, YYEEEE. Between the trimmed V and J ends, which lost 1 base and 4 bases, there was a span of 13 bases. CDR3 amino acids: CASSLWSREADTQYF. The CDR3 bases are TGTGCCAGCAGCTTGTGGTCCAGGGAGGCAGATACGCAGTATTTT.

As DNA, the CDR3 is TGTGCCACCAGCAGAGATTATATGATAGCTGGAAACACCATATATTTT. The encoded protein is CATSRDYMIAGNTIYF. V usage is TRBV15 and J usage is TRBJ1-3; D gene uncertain. The germline gives CDR1 LNHNV, CDR2 YYDKDF (reference sequence). V dropped 0 bases and J dropped 2 bases, with 11 bases sitting between them. The CDR3 has 16 residues.

This rearrangement joins TRBV4-1 to TRBJ2-7; 7 nucleotides match TRBD1. V lost 2 bases, J lost 2 bases, and 3 bases stayed unmatched. Germline lookup yields CDR1 MGHRA and CDR2 YSYEKL. CDR3 length equals 14 residues. The CDR3 DNA reads TGCGCCAGCAGCCAACCCGGGACAGCCTACGAGCAGTACTTC. It codes for CASSQPGTAYEQYF.

Only one count was recorded for this clone. This rearrangement joins TRBV7-2 to TRBJ1-2; unclear D gene. Trimming shortened V by 5 bases and J by 2 bases, and 6 bases separated the two germline ends. Germline CDR1 is SGHTA and CDR2 is FQGNSA. The CDR3 has 12 residues. CDR3 DNA sequence: TGTGCCAGCAGCCCACTAAACTATGGCTACACCTTC. Amino acid sequence: CASSPLNYGYTF.

The CDR3 loop reads CSVESGVRDTQYF. CDR3 DNA: TGCAGCGTTGAGTCGGGGGTAAGAGATACGCAGTATTTT. The genes are TRBV29-1 and TRBJ2-3; weak D call: TRBD2 (6 bases). Between the trimmed V and J ends, which lost 3 bases and 5 bases, there was a span of 12 bases. CDR1 and CDR2 from the germline V gene are SQVTM and ANQGSEA. The CDR3 has 13 residues.

This chain connects TRBV6-5 to TRBJ1-2; possibly TRBD1 for D (6 bases). The CDR3 covers 13 residues. Germline lookup yields CDR1 MNHEY and CDR2 SVGAGI. Trimming removed 5 bases from V and 4 bases from J, with 11 bases in between. CDR3 sequence (DNA): TGTGCCAGCAGTCAGACAGGAATCTATGGCTACACCTTC. It translates to CASSQTGIYGYTF.

The sample holds one count of this clone. The V gene is TRBV6-5, the J gene TRBJ1-2, with D possibly TRBD1 on 6 matching bases. The V end was cut by 2 bases, the J end by 7 bases, with 14 bases between. CDR1 and CDR2 (germline): MNHEY, SVGAGI. The CDR3 sequence is 14 residues long. The CDR3 DNA reads TGTGCCAGCAGTTACGGGAGGGGGGAGCGTGGCTACACCTTC. This codes for CASSYGRGERGYTF.

This rearrangement joins TRBV4-2 to TRBJ2-1; D may be TRBD2 (5 bases). Germline values: CDR1 LGHNA, CDR2 YNFKEQ. Trimming left V 0 bases short and J 4 bases short, with 16 bases between. The length of the CDR3 is 17 residues. The chain's CDR3 is CASSQEGKAANYNEQFF. In DNA form, the CDR3 reads TGTGCCAGCAGCCAAGAGGGAAAAGCGGCCAATTACAATGAGCAGTTCTTC.

J is TRBJ2-7 and V is TRBV4-1, with TRBD1 identical over 8 bases. The germline V gene encodes CDR1 MGHRA and CDR2 YSYEKL. This CDR3 has 15 residues. Trimming at V came to 3 bases and at J to 3 bases, leaving 7 bases not matched to a gene. The CDR3 loop is CASSHPGQAIYEQYF. In DNA, the CDR3 is TGCGCCAGCAGCCACCCGGGACAGGCGATCTACGAGCAGTACTTC.

V and J are TRBV7-8 and TRBJ2-3, with a tentative D call TRBD2 (5 bases). Germline V gene data show CDR1 as SGHVS and CDR2 as FQNEAQ. Trimming took 2 bases from V and 2 from J, leaving 17 bases between them. The CDR3 sequence is 17 residues long. The CDR3 nucleotides read TGTGCCAGCAGCTTATGGGTCCGGGCTAGCATCACAGATACGCAGTATTTT. This gives the protein CASSLWVRASITDTQYF.

This chain uses TRBV10-3 with TRBJ2-1; 14 bases line up with TRBD2. The V gene end was trimmed by 6 bases and the J gene end by 7 bases; junction bases not matched to a gene: 5. CDR1 is ENHRY and CDR2 is SYGVKD in the germline V gene. This CDR3 has 15 amino acids. The CDR3 is CAISRGTSGSNEQFF. For the CDR3, the DNA is TGTGCCATCAGCCGAGGGACTAGCGGGAGTAATGAGCAGTTCTTC.

The chain links TRBV6-6 to TRBJ1-2, with D perhaps TRBD1 (6 bases). V was trimmed by 0 bases and J by 2 bases, leaving 7 bases between them. The CDR3 consists of 14 residues. CDR1 and CDR2 from the germline V gene are MNHNY and SVGAGI (reference sequence). CDR3 nucleotide sequence: TGTGCCAGCAGTTACTCGGACAGAAACTATGGCTACACCTTC. Amino acids: CASSYSDRNYGYTF.

This sequence joins TRBV4-2 and TRBJ2-7; 9 nucleotides line up with TRBD2. V lost 3 bases to trimming and J lost 3 bases; unmatched junction nucleotides: 3. Looked up from germline, CDR1 is LGHNA and CDR2 is YNFKEQ. The CDR3 loop spans 14 amino acids. The CDR3 DNA is TGTGCCAGCAGCCAGCGGGGGGGATACTACGAGCAGTACTTC. Translation: CASSQRGGYYEQYF.

The count of this clone is one. This chain links TRBV9 with TRBJ2-1; 9 nucleotides agree with TRBD2. CDR1 SGDLS and CDR2 YYNGEE come from the germline V gene. The CDR3 contains 12 residues. Germline trimming cut 4 bases from V and 8 bases from J; bases unmatched to any gene: 1. CDR3 sequence: CASSRTSDEQFF. In DNA, the CDR3 is TGTGCCAGCAGCCGGACTAGCGATGAGCAGTTCTTC.

The chain combines TRBV6-1 with TRBJ2-3; TRBD2 matches 9 bases. In germline, CDR1 is MNHNS, CDR2 SASEGT. CDR3 length: 14 residues. V shed 4 bases and J 3 bases; nucleotides not matched to a gene: 2. CDR3 sequence: CASSGGGATDTQYF. CDR3 sequence (DNA): TGTGCCAGCAGTGGCGGGGGGGCTACAGATACGCAGTATTTT.

The chain carries TRBV7-6 and TRBJ1-6; D is uncertain. Germline values: CDR1 SGHVS, CDR2 FNYEAQ. V gave up 5 bases and J gave up 0 bases, with 5 bases separating them. The CDR3 loop spans 14 amino acids. CDR3 DNA: TGTGCCAGCAGCCCTAGCTCCTATAATTCACCCCTCCACTTT. Its protein is CASSPSSYNSPLHF.

This clone was observed once. V is TRBV7-2 and J is TRBJ1-2; D may be TRBD1 (5 bases). Germline values: CDR1 SGHTA, CDR2 FQGNSA. V was clipped by 1 base and J by 2 bases, with 11 bases between them. This CDR3 region has 15 residues. The CDR3 is CASSLGGQGNYGYTF. In DNA, the CDR3 is TGTGCCAGCAGCTTAGGAGGCCAGGGCAACTATGGCTACACCTTC.

V and J are TRBV5-4 and TRBJ2-6; 11 nucleotides agree with TRBD2. J lost 0 bases, V lost 5 bases, and 10 bases had no gene match. CDR1 is SGHNT, CDR2 YYREEE, per germline (reference sequence). CDR3 length: 19 residues. DNA for the CDR3: TGTGCCAGCAGTTCTACGACTAGCGGGGCCTACTCTGGGGCCAACGTCCTGACTTTC. This codes for CASSSTTSGAYSGANVLTF. The whole variable domain, filled in from reference TRBV5-4 and TRBJ2-6, reads ETGVTQSPTHLIKTRGQQVTLRCSSQSGHNTVSWYQQALGQGPQFIFQYYREEENGRGNFPPRFSGLQFPNYSSELNVNALELDDSALYLCASSSTTSGAYSGANVLTFGAGSRLTVL.